Described below is a single T cell receptor beta chain sequence and its context. Its antigen remains unknown. The data stem from a study of T cell responses to AZD1222 COVID-19 vaccine. Deletions cut 1 base from V and 0 bases from J, with 13 bases between. The CDR3 is made up of 17 amino acids. Germline assignment: CDR1 KGHSH and CDR2 LQKENI. Study-level results: Unmutated variant regions reportedly attract nearly half of all spike-specific TCRs. Receipt of two AZD1222 doses was followed by a rise in Spike-specific TCR breadth and depth. CD4 TCRs linked to vaccination spanned spike, dominating at 160-218 and 743-854. A mostly white British donor set with more females was recruited, and clonal diversity was possibly underestimated.

Sequencing was performed with immunoSEQ multiplex PCR; in TCRdb, only in-frame clones are kept and a portion is missing. The sample lists roughly 140,000 clones; roughly 93% were seen once. The chain uses TRBV18 and TRBJ1-5; the D gene is possibly TRBD1 (5 bases). The clonotype originates from an adult who received the AZD1222 COVID-19 vaccine. The sample consisted of peripheral blood, taken 28 days after the second AZD1222 dose. The CDR3 spells CASSPRSGRFSNQPQHF. The CDR3 region has the DNA TGTGCCAGCTCACCACGGTCAGGGAGATTTAGCAATCAGCCCCAGCATTTT.